This T cell receptor (beta chain) was retrieved from a study of immune characterization of retroperitoneal liposarcoma. TCRdb fed the PCR reads into MiXCR, producing one record per CDR3 protein. Here the sample spans approximately 10,000 distinct CDR3 sequences, approximately 24% being singletons. CDR3 length: 16 amino acids. Losses at the gene ends were 3 bases for V and 3 bases for J; bases not matched to a gene: 5. The specimen sequenced was blood. This clonotype originated in a male donor with retroperitoneal liposarcoma. This chain uses TRBV12-3 or TRBV12-4 with TRBJ2-3; 11 bases are a match to TRBD2. The CDR3 DNA follows: TGTGCCAGCAGTTTGGGAACTAGCGGGAGAACAGATACGCAGTATTTT. It specifies CASSLGTSGRTDTQYF.